The 25 T cell receptor beta chains reported below all come from one sample, sequenced in a study of cytomegalovirus exposure and HLA in healthy donors. In the PCR, 60 Vbeta and 13 Jbeta primers were used. This table comes from immunoSEQ multiplex PCR, and its TCRdb copy is limited to in-frame clones, with some not included. This table has around 130,000 clones, roughly 79% appearing once. Material for sequencing was PBMCs. The receptors stem from a boy aged 2 to 10 in good health and CMV-seronegative.

This clone was recorded only once. V usage is TRBV12-5 and J usage is TRBJ2-1; TRBD2 matches at 9 bases. This CDR3 has 15 residues. V gave up 2 bases and J gave up 5 bases; unmatched junction bases: 4. CDR1 is LGHNT and CDR2 is FRNRAP in the germline V gene. CDR3 nucleotides: TGTGCTAGTGGTTTGTACCAGCGGGGGGACAATGAGCAGTTCTTC. This gives the protein CASGLYQRGDNEQFF.

The V and J genes are TRBV6-6 and TRBJ2-1, with D tentatively TRBD2 (5 bases). V lost 4 bases, J lost 7 bases, and 8 bases lay in between. Germline-derived CDR1 and CDR2 are MNHNY and SVGAGI (reference sequence). This CDR3 region has 12 residues. The CDR3 region has the DNA TGTGCCAGCAGTTCGAGAGGGAATGAGCAGTTCTTC. It yields the protein CASSSRGNEQFF.

The chain is built from TRBV10-3 and TRBJ2-7; D might be TRBD1 (6 bases). The CDR3 spans 12 residues. Germline lookup yields CDR1 ENHRY and CDR2 SYGVKD. The ends were cut back, 6 bases at V and 6 bases at J, with 12 bases in the middle. The chain's CDR3 is CAIRSDSGEQYV. CDR3 sequence (DNA): TGTGCCATCAGATCGGACAGCGGCGAGCAGTACGTC.

The CDR3 region has the DNA TGTGCCAGCAGCTTAACCGGGACAGGAGCCTACGAGCAGTACTTC. Its protein is CASSLTGTGAYEQYF. The chain is built from TRBV7-2 and TRBJ2-7; TRBD1 matches 8 bases. Unmatched junction bases numbered 5, after V lost 2 bases and J lost 2 bases. The germline CDR1 and CDR2 sequences are SGHTA and FQGNSA. This CDR3 is built from 15 residues.

This clone was seen a single time. At one end the junction does not follow the germline gene, possibly because of a read error. The same CDR3 arises from other DNA sequences in this sample as well. V and J are TRBV27 and TRBJ2-7; 8 bases line up with TRBD1. The CDR3 totals 13 residues. Germline V gene lookup returns CDR1 MNHEY and CDR2 SMNVEV (reference sequence). The CDR3 protein is CASSLWTGRRQYF. The CDR3 DNA sequence: TGCGCCAGCAGTTTATGGACAGGGAGAAGGCAGTACTTC.

This chain uses TRBV27 with TRBJ1-2; a weak D match, TRBD1 (6 bases). CDR1 and CDR2 (germline): MNHEY, SMNVEV (reference sequence). V shed 6 bases and J shed 4 bases, with 24 bases lying between them. This CDR3 has 17 amino acids. DNA of the CDR3: TGTGCCAGCAGGAGGGAGACAGGCCGAATGGGTCCCTATGGCTACACCTTC. Translating gives CASRRETGRMGPYGYTF.

The gene calls are TRBV25-1 and TRBJ2-1, with 8 nucleotides matching TRBD1. CDR3 size: 15 residues. Trimming cost V 4 bases and J 4 bases; bases outside gene matches: 6. Germline V gene data show CDR1 as MGHDK and CDR2 as SYGVNS. The chain's CDR3 is CASSASGTGYNEQFF. Here the CDR3 DNA reads TGTGCCAGCAGTGCCTCCGGGACAGGATACAATGAGCAGTTCTTC.

This chain joins TRBV15 and TRBJ1-5; TRBD1 matches 8 bases. The CDR3 is made up of 16 amino acids. Germline trimming cut 0 bases from V and 4 bases from J; bases unmatched to any gene: 5. CDR1 and CDR2 (germline): LNHNV, YYDKDF (reference sequence). CDR3 in DNA: TGTGCCACCAGCAGAGATTGGACAGGGCTTAATCAGCCCCAGCATTTT. This sequence encodes CATSRDWTGLNQPQHF.

The chain is built from TRBV4-2 and TRBJ1-2; weak D call: TRBD1 (5 bases). Trimming took off 1 base at V and 9 bases at J, with 15 bases between the two ends. CDR3 length: 14 amino acids. CDR1 is LGHNA, CDR2 YNFKEQ, per germline. This CDR3 reads CASSQGVREDSYTF. The CDR3 coding sequence is TGTGCCAGCAGCCAAGGGGTCAGGGAGGATAGCTACACCTTC.

This sequence joins TRBV7-3 and TRBJ1-1, with 10 bases lining up with TRBD1. The CDR3 has 15 amino acids. Germline V gives CDR1 SGHTA, CDR2 FQGTGA. After removal of 5 bases from V and 5 bases from J, the junction contained 8 bases not matched to a gene. The CDR3 is CASSPGRDRGTEAFF. The CDR3 coding sequence is TGTGCCAGCAGCCCCGGACGGGACAGGGGTACTGAAGCTTTCTTT.

This chain joins TRBV7-2 and TRBJ2-3; 7 nucleotides align to TRBD1. This CDR3 is built from 15 residues. The germline V gene has CDR1 SGHTA and CDR2 FQGNSA. With V trimmed by 5 bases and J by 3 bases, 8 bases remained unmatched. The CDR3 spells CASSIRTGFTDTQYF. CDR3 DNA: TGTGCCAGCAGCATCCGGACAGGCTTTACAGATACGCAGTATTTT.

V and J are TRBV6-1 and TRBJ2-1; 8 positions match TRBD2. The CDR3 runs to 16 residues. The junction had 9 bases not matched to a gene; V was cut back by 1 base and J by 7 bases. Per the germline V gene, CDR1 is MNHNS and CDR2 is SASEGT. CDR3 region: CASSEGTGLVRNEQFF. The DNA of the CDR3 is TGTGCCAGCAGTGAAGGGACGGGACTAGTGAGGAATGAGCAGTTCTTC.

J is TRBJ1-2 and V is TRBV2, with D unclear. The CDR3 extends over 13 amino acids. From germline, CDR1 is SNHLY and CDR2 FYNNEI. With 4 bases removed from V and 0 bases from J, the gap between germline ends came to 6 bases. The CDR3 reads CASSGTANYGYTF. The CDR3 DNA reads TGTGCCAGCAGTGGCACAGCTAACTATGGCTACACCTTC. Full variable domain (missing parts from reference TRBV2 and TRBJ1-2): EPEVTQTPSHQVTQMGQEVILRCVPISNHLYFYWYRQILGQKVEFLVSFYNNEISEKSEIFDDQFSVERPDGSNFTLKIRSTKLEDSAMYFCASSGTANYGYTFGSGTRLTVV.

The J gene is TRBJ1-2, the V gene TRBV30; 7 positions match TRBD1. Trimming cost V 5 bases and J 7 bases; bases outside gene matches: 10. The germline CDR1 and CDR2 sequences are GTSNPN and SVGIG (reference sequence). The CDR3 consists of 13 residues. CDR3 residues: CAWWDSGVGGYTF. The CDR3 nucleotides read TGTGCCTGGTGGGACAGCGGTGTCGGTGGCTACACCTTC.

This sequence joins TRBV2 and TRBJ2-7; perhaps TRBD2 as D (5 bases). The CDR3 consists of 13 residues. V gave up 3 bases and J gave up 3 bases, with 9 bases separating them. The germline V gene encodes CDR1 SNHLY and CDR2 FYNNEI. The CDR3 coding sequence is TGTGCCAGCAGTGACCGGGATCTCTACGAGCAGTACTTC. This codes for CASSDRDLYEQYF.

This clone was observed a few times. The V gene is TRBV5-4, the J gene TRBJ1-1; possible D gene TRBD1, 6 bases. Between the trimmed V and J ends, which lost 0 bases and 0 bases, there was a span of 12 bases. CDR1 is SGHNT and CDR2 is YYREEE in the germline V gene (reference sequence). This CDR3 spans 16 amino acids. The chain's CDR3 is CASSLAGGPVNTEAFF. DNA of the CDR3: TGTGCCAGCAGCTTGGCCGGGGGGCCGGTGAACACTGAAGCTTTCTTT.

The rearrangement links TRBV6-1 to TRBJ1-1; no clear D gene. Germline-derived CDR1 and CDR2 are MNHNS and SASEGT. V was shortened by 2 bases and J by 4 bases, with 20 bases between the two germline ends. This CDR3 spans 17 amino acids. The CDR3 coding sequence is TGTGCCAGCAGTGAATCGGTAGTTGGCGAGGATGGCACTGAAGCTTTCTTT. Translation: CASSESVVGEDGTEAFF.

This clone was detected a few times. J is TRBJ1-2 and V is TRBV5-1; the D is unclear. V was clipped by 4 bases and J by 2 bases, with 9 bases between them. The CDR3 totals 13 residues. From germline, CDR1 is SGHRS and CDR2 YFSETQ. This CDR3 reads CASSPGKNYGYTF. In DNA form, the CDR3 reads TGCGCCAGCAGCCCCGGGAAAAACTATGGCTACACCTTC.

This clone was observed a handful of times. At the DNA level, this CDR3 is encoded by other sequences in the same sample as well. The gene calls are TRBV27 and TRBJ2-7; D unclear. The CDR3 is 13 residues long. Per germline, CDR1 MNHEY and CDR2 SMNVEV (reference sequence). V was cut by 3 bases and J by 1 base, with 7 bases left in between. The CDR3 protein is CASSFSGSYEQYF. CDR3 in DNA: TGTGCCAGCAGTTTTAGTGGTTCCTACGAGCAGTACTTC.

This chain connects TRBV4-2 to TRBJ1-4; the match to TRBD1 covers 8 bases. After removal of 3 bases from V and 6 bases from J, the junction contained 9 bases not matched to a gene. The CDR3 extends over 16 amino acids. Looked up from germline, CDR1 is LGHNA and CDR2 is YNFKEQ. CDR3 residues: CASSHLQGARDEKLFF. The CDR3, as DNA: TGTGCCAGCAGCCATCTTCAGGGGGCAAGGGATGAAAAACTGTTTTTT.

CDR3 DNA sequence: TGTGCCAGCAGTTCCCCGGGGCCCCAGCATTTT. It translates to CASSSPGPQHF. This rearrangement joins TRBV2 to TRBJ1-5; D is unresolved. CDR1 is SNHLY and CDR2 is FYNNEI in the germline V gene. Trimming left V 5 bases short and J 9 bases short, with 8 bases between. This CDR3 has 11 amino acids.

In its sample, this clone was seen a few times. V and J are TRBV4-3 and TRBJ1-1; the D gene is possibly TRBD1 (6 bases). This CDR3 is 15 amino acids long. V was shortened by 0 bases and J by 10 bases, with 18 bases between the two germline ends. Germline V gene sequence: CDR1 LGHNA, CDR2 YSLEER. CDR3 sequence reads: CASSQEGQARVGAFF. The CDR3 coding sequence is TGCGCCAGCAGCCAAGAGGGACAAGCCAGGGTTGGAGCTTTCTTT.

V usage is TRBV5-1 and J usage is TRBJ1-1, with 9 bases identical to TRBD1. Trimming cost V 3 bases and J 4 bases; bases outside gene matches: 13. Looked up from germline, CDR1 is SGHRS and CDR2 is YFSETQ. The CDR3 contains 17 residues. DNA for the CDR3: TGCGCCAGCAGCTGGAGCGGGACAGGGTCTTTTGGCACTGAAGCTTTCTTT. This sequence encodes CASSWSGTGSFGTEAFF.

CDR3 bases: TGTGCCAGCAGCTCCGGACAGAAGAACACTGAAGCTTTCTTT. This translates into CASSSGQKNTEAFF. The chain joins TRBV7-2 to TRBJ1-1, with a tentative D call TRBD1 (6 bases). Germline V gives CDR1 SGHTA, CDR2 FQGNSA. This CDR3 contains 14 residues. V lost 4 bases to trimming and J lost 1 base, with 10 bases between them.

V gene TRBV9 combines with J gene TRBJ2-1; D gene uncertain. V dropped 0 bases and J dropped 7 bases, with 5 bases sitting between them. The CDR3 has 12 residues. Germline CDR1 and CDR2: SGDLS and YYNGEE. CDR3 loop: CASSVVENEQFF. The CDR3 DNA sequence: TGTGCCAGCAGCGTAGTAGAGAATGAGCAGTTCTTC.